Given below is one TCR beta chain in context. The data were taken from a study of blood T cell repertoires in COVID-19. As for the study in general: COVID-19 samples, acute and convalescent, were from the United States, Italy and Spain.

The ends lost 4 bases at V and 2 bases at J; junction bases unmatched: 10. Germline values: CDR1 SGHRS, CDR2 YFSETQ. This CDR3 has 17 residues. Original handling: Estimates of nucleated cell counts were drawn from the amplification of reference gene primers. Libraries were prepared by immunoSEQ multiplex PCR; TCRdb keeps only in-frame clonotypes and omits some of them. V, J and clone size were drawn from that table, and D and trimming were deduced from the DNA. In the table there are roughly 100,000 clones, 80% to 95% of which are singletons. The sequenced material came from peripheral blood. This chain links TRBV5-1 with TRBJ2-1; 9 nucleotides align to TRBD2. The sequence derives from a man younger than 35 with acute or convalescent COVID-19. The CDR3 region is CASSDTGGLAAYNEQFF. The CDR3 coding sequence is TGCGCCAGCAGCGACACGGGGGGACTAGCAGCCTACAATGAGCAGTTCTTC.